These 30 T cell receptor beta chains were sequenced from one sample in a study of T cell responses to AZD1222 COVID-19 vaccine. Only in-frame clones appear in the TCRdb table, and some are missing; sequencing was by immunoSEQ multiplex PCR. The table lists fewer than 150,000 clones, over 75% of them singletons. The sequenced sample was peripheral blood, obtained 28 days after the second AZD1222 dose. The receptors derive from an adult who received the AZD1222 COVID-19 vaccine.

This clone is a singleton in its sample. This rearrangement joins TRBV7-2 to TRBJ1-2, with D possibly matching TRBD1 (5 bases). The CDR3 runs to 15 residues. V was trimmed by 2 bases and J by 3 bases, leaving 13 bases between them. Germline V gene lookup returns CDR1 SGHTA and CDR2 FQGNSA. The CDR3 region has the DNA TGTGCCAGCAGCTTAAATATAGGGACCGACTATGGCTACACCTTC. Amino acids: CASSLNIGTDYGYTF.

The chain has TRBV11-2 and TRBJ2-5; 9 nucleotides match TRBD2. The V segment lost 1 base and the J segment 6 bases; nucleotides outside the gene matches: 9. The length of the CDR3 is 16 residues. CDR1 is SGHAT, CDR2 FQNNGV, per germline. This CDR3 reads CASSLGGSSGAKTQYF. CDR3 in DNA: TGTGCCAGCAGCTTAGGGGGTTCTAGCGGGGCGAAGACCCAGTACTTC.

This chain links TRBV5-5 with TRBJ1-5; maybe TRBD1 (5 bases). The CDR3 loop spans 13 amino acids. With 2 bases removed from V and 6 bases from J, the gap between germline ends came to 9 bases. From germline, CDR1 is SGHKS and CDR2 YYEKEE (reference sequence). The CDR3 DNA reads TGTGCCAGCAGCTTTTTCGGGACTCAGCCCCAGCATTTT. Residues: CASSFFGTQPQHF.

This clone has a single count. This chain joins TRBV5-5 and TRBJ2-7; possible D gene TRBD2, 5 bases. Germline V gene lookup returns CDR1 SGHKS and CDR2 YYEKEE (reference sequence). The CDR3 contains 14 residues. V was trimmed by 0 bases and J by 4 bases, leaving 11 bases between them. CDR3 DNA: TGTGCCAGCAGCTTGGCCCCCCGGGATTACGAGCAGTACTTC. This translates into CASSLAPRDYEQYF.

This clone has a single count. CDR3 protein: CASSLDRVSGANVLTF. The CDR3 nucleotides are TGTGCCAGCAGCTTAGATCGGGTCTCTGGGGCCAACGTCCTGACTTTC. The chain joins TRBV11-2 to TRBJ2-6; D gene uncertain. Deletions cut 0 bases from V and 0 bases from J, with 6 bases between. The CDR3 extends over 16 amino acids. In germline, CDR1 is SGHAT, CDR2 FQNNGV. Supplemented by reference TRBV11-2 and TRBJ2-6, the full variable domain reads EAGVAQSPRYKIIEKRQSVAFWCNPISGHATLYWYQQILGQGPKLLIQFQNNGVVDDSQLPKDRFSAERLKGVDSTLKIQPAKLEDSAVYLCASSLDRVSGANVLTFGAGSRLTVL.

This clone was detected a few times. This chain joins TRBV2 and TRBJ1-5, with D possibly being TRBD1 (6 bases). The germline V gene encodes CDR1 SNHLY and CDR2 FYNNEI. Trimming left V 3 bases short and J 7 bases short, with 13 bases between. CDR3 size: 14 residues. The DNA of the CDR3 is TGTGCCAGCAGTGAGGGGGGGCAATGGCAGCCCCAGCATTTT. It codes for CASSEGGQWQPQHF. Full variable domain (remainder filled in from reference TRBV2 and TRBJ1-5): EPEVTQTPSHQVTQMGQEVILRCVPISNHLYFYWYRQILGQKVEFLVSFYNNEISEKSEIFDDQFSVERPDGSNFTLKIRSTKLEDSAMYFCASSEGGQWQPQHFGDGTRLSIL.

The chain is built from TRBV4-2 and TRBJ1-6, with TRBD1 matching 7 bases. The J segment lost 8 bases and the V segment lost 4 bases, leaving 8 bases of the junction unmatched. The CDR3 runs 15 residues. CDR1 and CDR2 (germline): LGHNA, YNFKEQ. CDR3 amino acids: CASSPLTGLDSPLHF. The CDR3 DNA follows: TGTGCCAGCAGCCCGCTGACAGGGCTTGATTCACCCCTCCACTTT.

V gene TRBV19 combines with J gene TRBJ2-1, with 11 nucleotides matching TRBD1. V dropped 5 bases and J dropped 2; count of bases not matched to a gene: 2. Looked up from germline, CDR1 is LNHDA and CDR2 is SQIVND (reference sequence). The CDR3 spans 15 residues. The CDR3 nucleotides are TGTGCCAGTAGTGAGGGACAGGGGGCCTACAATGAGCAGTTCTTC. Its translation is CASSEGQGAYNEQFF.

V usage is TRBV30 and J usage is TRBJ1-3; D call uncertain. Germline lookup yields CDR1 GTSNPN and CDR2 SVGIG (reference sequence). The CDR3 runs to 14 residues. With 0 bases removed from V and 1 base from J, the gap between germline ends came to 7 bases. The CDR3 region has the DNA TGTGCCTGGAGTGTAAAGGGTTCTGGAAACACCATATATTTT. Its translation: CAWSVKGSGNTIYF.

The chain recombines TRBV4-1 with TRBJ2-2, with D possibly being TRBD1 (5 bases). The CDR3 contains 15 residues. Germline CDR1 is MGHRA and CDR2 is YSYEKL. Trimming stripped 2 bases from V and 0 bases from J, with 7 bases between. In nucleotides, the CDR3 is TGCGCCAGCAGCCAACGACAGCCGAACACCGGGGAGCTGTTTTTT. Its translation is CASSQRQPNTGELFF.

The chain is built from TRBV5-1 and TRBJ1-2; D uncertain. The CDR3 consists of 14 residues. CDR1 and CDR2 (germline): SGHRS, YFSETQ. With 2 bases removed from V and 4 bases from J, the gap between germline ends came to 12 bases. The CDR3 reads CASSFSPSSYGYTF. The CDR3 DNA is TGCGCCAGCAGCTTCTCCCCGTCGAGCTATGGCTACACCTTC.

This CDR3 reads CASSSGTASNEQFF. CDR3 coding DNA: TGCGCCAGCAGCTCCGGGACAGCCTCGAATGAGCAGTTCTTC. The chain recombines TRBV5-1 with TRBJ2-1; TRBD1 matches at 7 bases. V was clipped by 3 bases and J by 7 bases; unmatched bases: 7. The CDR3 is 14 residues long. Germline lookup yields CDR1 SGHRS and CDR2 YFSETQ.

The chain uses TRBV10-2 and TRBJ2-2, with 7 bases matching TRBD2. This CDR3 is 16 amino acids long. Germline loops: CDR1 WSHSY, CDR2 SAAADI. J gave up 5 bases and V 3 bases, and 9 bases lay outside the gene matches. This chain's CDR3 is CASSDVGRRGTGELFF. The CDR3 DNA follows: TGCGCCAGCAGTGATGTCGGGAGGAGAGGAACCGGGGAGCTGTTTTTT.

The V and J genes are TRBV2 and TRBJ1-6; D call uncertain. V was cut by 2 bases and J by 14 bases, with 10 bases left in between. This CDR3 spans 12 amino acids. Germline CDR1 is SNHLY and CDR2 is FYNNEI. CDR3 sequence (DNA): TGTGCCAGCAGTGAATGGAGTGCGTCCCTCCACTTT. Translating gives CASSEWSASLHF.

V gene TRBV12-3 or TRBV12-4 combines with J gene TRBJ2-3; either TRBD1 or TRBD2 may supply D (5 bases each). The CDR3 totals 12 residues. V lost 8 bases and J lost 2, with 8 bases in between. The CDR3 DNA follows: TGTGCCAGCGGGGGTACCACAGATACGCAGTATTTT. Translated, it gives CASGGTTDTQYF.

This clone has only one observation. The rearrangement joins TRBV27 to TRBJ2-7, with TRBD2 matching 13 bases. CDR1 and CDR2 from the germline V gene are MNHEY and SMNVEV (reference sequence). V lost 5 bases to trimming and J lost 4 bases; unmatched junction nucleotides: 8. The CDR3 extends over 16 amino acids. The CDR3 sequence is CASSPQLAGGPYEQYF. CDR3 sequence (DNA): TGTGCCAGCAGTCCACAACTAGCGGGAGGGCCGTACGAGCAGTACTTC.

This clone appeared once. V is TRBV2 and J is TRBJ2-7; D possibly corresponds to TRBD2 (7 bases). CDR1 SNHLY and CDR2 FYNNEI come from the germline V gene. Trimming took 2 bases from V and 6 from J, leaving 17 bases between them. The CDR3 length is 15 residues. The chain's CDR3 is CASSESGGARLEQYF. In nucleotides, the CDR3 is TGTGCCAGCAGTGAAAGTGGGGGGGCTCGTCTCGAGCAGTACTTC.

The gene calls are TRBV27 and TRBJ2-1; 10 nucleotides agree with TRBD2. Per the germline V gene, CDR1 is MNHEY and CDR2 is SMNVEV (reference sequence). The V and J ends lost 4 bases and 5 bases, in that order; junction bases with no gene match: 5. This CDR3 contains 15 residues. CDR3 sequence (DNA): TGTGCCAGCAGTTCAGGACTAGCGGACAACAATGAGCAGTTCTTC. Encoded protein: CASSSGLADNNEQFF.

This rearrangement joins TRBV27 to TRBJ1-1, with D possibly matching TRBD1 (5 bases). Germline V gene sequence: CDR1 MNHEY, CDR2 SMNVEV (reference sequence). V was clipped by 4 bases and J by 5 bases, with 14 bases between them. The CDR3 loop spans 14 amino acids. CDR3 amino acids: CASSWGSEGTEAFF. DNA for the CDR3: TGTGCCAGCAGTTGGGGGTCTGAGGGTACTGAAGCTTTCTTT.

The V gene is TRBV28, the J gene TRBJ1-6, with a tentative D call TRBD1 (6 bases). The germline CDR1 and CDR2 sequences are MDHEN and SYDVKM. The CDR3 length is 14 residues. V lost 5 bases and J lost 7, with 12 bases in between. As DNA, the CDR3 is TGTGCCAGCAGTCCTCCGGGACAAAATTCACCCCTCCACTTT. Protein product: CASSPPGQNSPLHF.

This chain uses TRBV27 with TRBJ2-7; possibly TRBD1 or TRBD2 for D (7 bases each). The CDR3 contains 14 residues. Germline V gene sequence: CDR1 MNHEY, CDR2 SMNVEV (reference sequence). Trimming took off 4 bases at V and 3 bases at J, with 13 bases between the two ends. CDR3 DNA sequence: TGTGCCAGCAGTTCTCAGGGGGAGGGCTACGAGCAGTACTTC. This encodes CASSSQGEGYEQYF.

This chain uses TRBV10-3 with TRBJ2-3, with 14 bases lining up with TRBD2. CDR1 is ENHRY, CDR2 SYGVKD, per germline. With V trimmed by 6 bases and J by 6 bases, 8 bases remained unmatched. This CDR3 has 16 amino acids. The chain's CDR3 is CAIRRLAGGPGDTQYF. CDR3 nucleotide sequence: TGTGCCATCAGACGACTAGCGGGAGGGCCTGGGGATACGCAGTATTTT.

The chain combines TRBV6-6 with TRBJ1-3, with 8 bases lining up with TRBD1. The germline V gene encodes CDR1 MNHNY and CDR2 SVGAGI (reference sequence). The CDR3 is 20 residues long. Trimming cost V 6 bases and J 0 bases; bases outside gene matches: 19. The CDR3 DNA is TGTGCCAGCAGCGAGGACAGGGCGTATGCAATTCTTAGCTCTGGAAACACCATATATTTT. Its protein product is CASSEDRAYAILSSGNTIYF.

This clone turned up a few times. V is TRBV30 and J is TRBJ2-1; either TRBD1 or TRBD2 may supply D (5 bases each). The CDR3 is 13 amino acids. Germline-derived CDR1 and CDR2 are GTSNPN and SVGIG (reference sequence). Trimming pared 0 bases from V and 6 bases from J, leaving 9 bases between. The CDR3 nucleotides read TGTGCCTGGAGTGTAAGTGGGGGCAATGAGCAGTTCTTC. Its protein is CAWSVSGGNEQFF.

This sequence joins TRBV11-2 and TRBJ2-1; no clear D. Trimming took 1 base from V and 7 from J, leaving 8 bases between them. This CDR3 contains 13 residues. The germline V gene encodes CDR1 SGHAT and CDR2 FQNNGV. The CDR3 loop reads CASSLGLRNEQFF. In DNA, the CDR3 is TGTGCCAGCAGCTTAGGGTTGCGGAATGAGCAGTTCTTC.

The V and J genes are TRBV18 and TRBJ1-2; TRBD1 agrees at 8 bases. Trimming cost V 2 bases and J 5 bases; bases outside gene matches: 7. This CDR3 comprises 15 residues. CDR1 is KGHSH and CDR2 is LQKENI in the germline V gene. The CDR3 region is CASSPAGGDGYGYTF. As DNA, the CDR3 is TGTGCCAGCTCACCAGCAGGGGGCGACGGATATGGCTACACCTTC. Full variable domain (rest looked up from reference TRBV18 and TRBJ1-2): NAGVMQNPRHLVRRRGQEARLRCSPMKGHSHVYWYRQLPEEGLKFMVYLQKENIIDESGMPKERFSAEFPKEGPSILRIQQVVRGDSAAYFCASSPAGGDGYGYTFGSGTRLTVV.

The CDR3 reads CAQRGKLFF. In DNA, the CDR3 is TGTGCCCAAAGGGGAAAACTGTTTTTT. The V and J genes are TRBV2 and TRBJ1-4; possibly TRBD1 for D (5 bases). With 11 bases removed from V and 10 bases from J, the gap between germline ends came to 8 bases. Germline assignment: CDR1 SNHLY and CDR2 FYNNEI. This CDR3 spans 9 amino acids.

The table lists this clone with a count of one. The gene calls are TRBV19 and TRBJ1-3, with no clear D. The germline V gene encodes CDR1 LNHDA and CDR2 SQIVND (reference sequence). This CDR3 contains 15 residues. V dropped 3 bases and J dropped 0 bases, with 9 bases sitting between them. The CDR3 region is CASSMGTYSGNTIYF. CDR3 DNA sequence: TGTGCCAGTAGTATGGGCACTTACTCTGGAAACACCATATATTTT.

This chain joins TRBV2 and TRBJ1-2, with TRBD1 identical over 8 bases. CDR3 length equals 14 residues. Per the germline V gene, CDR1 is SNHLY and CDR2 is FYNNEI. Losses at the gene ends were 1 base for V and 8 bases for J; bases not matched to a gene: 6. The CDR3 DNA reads TGTGCCAGCAGTGAAGGACAGGGGATCCGGGGCTACACCTTC. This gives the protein CASSEGQGIRGYTF.

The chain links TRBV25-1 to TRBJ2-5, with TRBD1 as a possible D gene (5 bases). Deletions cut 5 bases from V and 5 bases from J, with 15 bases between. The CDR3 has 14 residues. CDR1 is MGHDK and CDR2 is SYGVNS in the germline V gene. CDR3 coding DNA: TGTGCCAGCAGTAGGACATGGATAGGGGAGACCCAGTACTTC. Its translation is CASSRTWIGETQYF.